Listed below are T cell receptor beta chains from one sample, sequenced in a study of blood T cell repertoires in COVID-19. The table came from immunoSEQ multiplex PCR; TCRdb's copy has only in-frame clones and leaves some out. The repertoire includes about 280,000 clones, around 90% of them detected once, and 6% to 7% sits in the top ten. Sequencing used PBMCs or T cells enriched from blood (not recorded which). These receptor sequences come from a middle-aged woman who had recovered from COVID-19. Each CDR3 is given with its conserved first and last residue. Fields, in order: CDR3 length, J gene, clone size, V gene, D gene, CDR3 DNA, CDR3 protein. The D gene is left open where the match is weak. For some rows the clone size is stated as once, few or many, or as a class when expanded; others skip it.

CDR3 length: 12
J gene: TRBJ1-3
clone size: -
V gene: TRBV4-2
D gene: -
CDR3 DNA: TGTGCCAGCAGCCCCGGAGCAAACACCATATATTTT
CDR3 protein: CASSPGANTIYF

CDR3 length: 14
J gene: TRBJ2-7
clone size: -
V gene: TRBV10-3
D gene: TRBD2
CDR3 DNA: TGTGCCATCAGAGGTGGGGGGGGACTCTACGAGCAGTACTTC
CDR3 protein: CAIRGGGGLYEQYF

CDR3 length: 15
J gene: TRBJ1-4
clone size: -
V gene: TRBV11-2
D gene: TRBD1
CDR3 DNA: TGTGCCAGCAGCCACAGGGGATCTGCTGGTGAAAAACTGTTTTTT
CDR3 protein: CASSHRGSAGEKLFF

CDR3 length: 15
J gene: TRBJ2-5
clone size: -
V gene: TRBV7-6
D gene: -
CDR3 DNA: TGTGCCAGCAGCTTCGGCTCGGACAGAGAAGAGACCCAGTACTTC
CDR3 protein: CASSFGSDREETQYF

CDR3 length: 13
J gene: TRBJ1-2
clone size: -
V gene: TRBV6-5
D gene: TRBD1
CDR3 DNA: TGTGCCAGCAGTTACAGACAGGGCAGTGGCTACACCTTC
CDR3 protein: CASSYRQGSGYTF

CDR3 length: 17
J gene: TRBJ2-3
clone size: once
V gene: TRBV7-9
D gene: TRBD2
CDR3 DNA: TGTGCCAGCAGCTTAGGTCTCGACGGGAGGGCCACAGATACGCAGTATTTT
CDR3 protein: CASSLGLDGRATDTQYF

CDR3 length: 14
J gene: TRBJ1-1
clone size: -
V gene: TRBV25-1
D gene: TRBD1
CDR3 DNA: TGTGCCAGCAGTACCGGGACAGGCGACACTGAAGCTTTCTTT
CDR3 protein: CASSTGTGDTEAFF

CDR3 length: 12
J gene: TRBJ2-7
clone size: -
V gene: TRBV6-5
D gene: -
CDR3 DNA: TGTGCCAGCAGTTCTAGGTTACGGGAGCAGTACTTC
CDR3 protein: CASSSRLREQYF

CDR3 length: 13
J gene: TRBJ2-7
clone size: -
V gene: TRBV18
D gene: -
CDR3 DNA: TGTGCCAGCTCACCACCTAATATCGACGAGCAGTACTTC
CDR3 protein: CASSPPNIDEQYF

CDR3 length: 16
J gene: TRBJ1-1
clone size: -
V gene: TRBV4-3
D gene: -
CDR3 DNA: TGCGCCAGCAGCCAAGATTGGACATCAATGAACACTGAAGCTTTCTTT
CDR3 protein: CASSQDWTSMNTEAFF

CDR3 length: 13
J gene: TRBJ1-1
clone size: -
V gene: TRBV28
D gene: -
CDR3 DNA: TGTGCCAGCAGTTTTCTAAGGAACACTGAAGCTTTCTTT
CDR3 protein: CASSFLRNTEAFF

CDR3 length: 14
J gene: TRBJ1-6
clone size: -
V gene: TRBV28
D gene: -
CDR3 DNA: TGTGCCAGCAGTTTGGTAGAGGGCCGTTCACCCCTCCACTTT
CDR3 protein: CASSLVEGRSPLHF

CDR3 length: 16
J gene: TRBJ2-1
clone size: few
V gene: TRBV4-3
D gene: -
CDR3 DNA: TGCGCCAGCAGCCAGGAATCGCGGTCCCGGCGCAATGAGCAGTTCTTC
CDR3 protein: CASSQESRSRRNEQFF

CDR3 length: 13
J gene: TRBJ2-7
clone size: -
V gene: TRBV18
D gene: -
CDR3 DNA: TGTGCCAGCTCACTAGGGCCCGGGGGCGAGCAGTACTTC
CDR3 protein: CASSLGPGGEQYF

CDR3 length: 14
J gene: TRBJ2-7
clone size: -
V gene: TRBV7-2
D gene: TRBD2
CDR3 DNA: TGTGCCAGCAGCCGCGATGGCGGGAGCTACGAGCAGTACTTC
CDR3 protein: CASSRDGGSYEQYF

CDR3 length: 16
J gene: TRBJ2-1
clone size: once
V gene: TRBV11-2
D gene: TRBD1
CDR3 DNA: TGTGCCAGCAGCTACTCCCAGGGGGCAGGGGGCAATGAGCAGTTCTTC
CDR3 protein: CASSYSQGAGGNEQFF

CDR3 length: 13
J gene: TRBJ1-5
clone size: -
V gene: TRBV7-5
D gene: -
CDR3 DNA: TGTGCCAGAAGCTTAGGAGGGCGACCACCCCAGCATTTT
CDR3 protein: CARSLGGRPPQHF

CDR3 length: 11
J gene: TRBJ2-3
clone size: -
V gene: TRBV20-1
D gene: TRBD2
CDR3 DNA: TGCAGTGCTGGGGGGGGTGATACGCAGTATTTT
CDR3 protein: CSAGGGDTQYF

CDR3 length: 17
J gene: TRBJ1-2
clone size: -
V gene: TRBV7-3
D gene: -
CDR3 DNA: TGTGCCAGCAGGTTAATAGGCCGCGGGGGTTCTAACTATGGCTACACCTTC
CDR3 protein: CASRLIGRGGSNYGYTF

CDR3 length: 16
J gene: TRBJ2-7
clone size: -
V gene: TRBV4-3
D gene: TRBD2
CDR3 DNA: TGCGCCAGCAGCCATTTTAGCGGGAGCCCTTTCTACGAGCAGTACTTC
CDR3 protein: CASSHFSGSPFYEQYF

CDR3 length: 14
J gene: TRBJ1-5
clone size: -
V gene: TRBV6-4
D gene: -
CDR3 DNA: TGTGCCAGCAGTCAGGACAGCACTAATCAGCCCCAGCATTTT
CDR3 protein: CASSQDSTNQPQHF

CDR3 length: 18
J gene: TRBJ2-3
clone size: -
V gene: TRBV5-1
D gene: TRBD2
CDR3 DNA: TGCGCCAGCAGCTTGGAAGGGACTAGCGGGAGATCGACAGATACGCAGTATTTT
CDR3 protein: CASSLEGTSGRSTDTQYF

CDR3 length: 14
J gene: TRBJ2-1
clone size: once
V gene: TRBV6-2/TRBV6-3
D gene: -
CDR3 DNA: TGTGCCAGCAGTTACAGTAGTTCTAGCACTGAGCAGTTCTTC
CDR3 protein: CASSYSSSSTEQFF

CDR3 length: 14
J gene: TRBJ1-5
clone size: -
V gene: TRBV2
D gene: -
CDR3 DNA: TGTGCCAGCAGTGGACAGCTTAGCAATCAGCCCCAGCATTTT
CDR3 protein: CASSGQLSNQPQHF

CDR3 length: 15
J gene: TRBJ2-1
clone size: -
V gene: TRBV19
D gene: TRBD2
CDR3 DNA: TGTGCCAGTAGTATTAGGACTAGCGGGGGGAATGAGCAGTTCTTC
CDR3 protein: CASSIRTSGGNEQFF

CDR3 length: 14
J gene: TRBJ2-7
clone size: -
V gene: TRBV28
D gene: -
CDR3 DNA: TGTGCCAGCAGTCCCGGGACTCCATCCTACGAGCAGTACTTC
CDR3 protein: CASSPGTPSYEQYF

CDR3 length: 17
J gene: TRBJ2-2
clone size: -
V gene: TRBV11-2
D gene: -
CDR3 DNA: TGTGCCAGCAGCTTAAATAGGTTCGGACAGAACACCGGGGAGCTGTTTTTT
CDR3 protein: CASSLNRFGQNTGELFF

CDR3 length: 15
J gene: TRBJ1-5
clone size: -
V gene: TRBV6-5
D gene: TRBD1
CDR3 DNA: TGTGCCAGCAGTTCCTTCCAGGGGGCCCATCAGCCCCAGCATTTT
CDR3 protein: CASSSFQGAHQPQHF

CDR3 length: 14
J gene: TRBJ1-1
clone size: -
V gene: TRBV28
D gene: TRBD1
CDR3 DNA: TGTGCCAGCAGCAGAGGGGGCTGGAACACTGAAGCTTTCTTT
CDR3 protein: CASSRGGWNTEAFF

CDR3 length: 11
J gene: TRBJ2-7
clone size: -
V gene: TRBV2
D gene: -
CDR3 DNA: TGTGCCAGCACTACCGACTACGAGCAGTACTTC
CDR3 protein: CASTTDYEQYF

CDR3 length: 14
J gene: TRBJ2-1
clone size: -
V gene: TRBV24-1
D gene: TRBD2
CDR3 DNA: TGTGCCACCAGTGATTATAGCGGGGATAATGAGCAGTTCTTC
CDR3 protein: CATSDYSGDNEQFF

CDR3 length: 14
J gene: TRBJ1-1
clone size: once
V gene: TRBV7-9
D gene: -
CDR3 DNA: TGTGCCAGCAGCCCAGGGGTTTCATACACTGAAGCTTTCTTT
CDR3 protein: CASSPGVSYTEAFF

CDR3 length: 14
J gene: TRBJ1-6
clone size: -
V gene: TRBV6-2/TRBV6-3
D gene: -
CDR3 DNA: TGTGCCAGCAGTTACTCGAGGGCGAATTCACCCCTCCACTTT
CDR3 protein: CASSYSRANSPLHF

CDR3 length: 16
J gene: TRBJ2-1
clone size: -
V gene: TRBV24-1
D gene: TRBD2
CDR3 DNA: TGTGCCACCAGTGATTTGCAAGCGGGAGGGCCCCATGAGCAGTTCTTC
CDR3 protein: CATSDLQAGGPHEQFF

CDR3 length: 15
J gene: TRBJ1-5
clone size: -
V gene: TRBV5-1
D gene: -
CDR3 DNA: TGCGCCAGCAGCTTGGGTGGACAGAGGGATCAGCCCCAGCATTTT
CDR3 protein: CASSLGGQRDQPQHF

CDR3 length: 17
J gene: TRBJ2-2
clone size: few
V gene: TRBV5-1
D gene: TRBD2
CDR3 DNA: TGCGCCAGCAGCTTGGTTGTCAGCGGGACGGACACCGGGGAGCTGTTTTTT
CDR3 protein: CASSLVVSGTDTGELFF

CDR3 length: 11
J gene: TRBJ2-7
clone size: -
V gene: TRBV29-1
D gene: -
CDR3 DNA: TGCAGCGTTGTCGGGGTGGGGGAGCAGTACTTC
CDR3 protein: CSVVGVGEQYF

CDR3 length: 15
J gene: TRBJ2-1
clone size: -
V gene: TRBV30
D gene: TRBD2
CDR3 DNA: TGTGCCTGGAGTCCGGGACTAGCGGGAGAAGGTGAGCAGTTCTTC
CDR3 protein: CAWSPGLAGEGEQFF

CDR3 length: 16
J gene: TRBJ2-1
clone size: -
V gene: TRBV4-2
D gene: TRBD2
CDR3 DNA: TGTGCCAGCAGCCAAGGGCTAGCGGTCTCCTACAATGAGCAGTTCTTC
CDR3 protein: CASSQGLAVSYNEQFF